The 27 T cell receptor beta chains reported below all come from one sample, sequenced in a study of blood T cell repertoires in COVID-19. Only in-frame clones appear in the TCRdb table, and some are missing; sequencing was by immunoSEQ multiplex PCR. The repertoire holds about 350,000 clones, with approximately 86% as singletons. Specimen: peripheral blood. These receptors all come from a woman aged 60-75 years with COVID-19, enrolled during active disease.

The chain links TRBV30 to TRBJ1-1; maybe TRBD1 (6 bases). The germline CDR1 and CDR2 sequences are GTSNPN and SVGIG (reference sequence). The CDR3 loop spans 15 amino acids. Trimming stripped 2 bases from V and 2 bases from J, with 15 bases between. The CDR3, as DNA: TGTGCCTGGAGTTTTACAGGGTCCAGAAACACTGAAGCTTTCTTT. Residues: CAWSFTGSRNTEAFF.

This chain joins TRBV7-3 and TRBJ2-3, with a tentative D call TRBD2 (6 bases). Germline V lookup: CDR1 SGHTA, CDR2 FQGTGA. The V end lost 2 bases, the J end lost 0 bases, and 9 bases lay between the germline ends. This CDR3 spans 15 amino acids. CDR3 sequence: CASSLEGLSTDTQYF. Here the CDR3 DNA reads TGTGCCAGCAGCTTAGAGGGACTTAGCACAGATACGCAGTATTTT.

The chain is built from TRBV19 and TRBJ2-5; 8 bases are a match to TRBD1. The CDR3 spans 14 residues. Per germline, CDR1 LNHDA and CDR2 SQIVND (reference sequence). Trimming took 6 bases from V and 4 from J; bases not matched to a gene: 7. The CDR3 spells CASRQGAGLETQYF. DNA for the CDR3: TGTGCCAGTAGGCAGGGGGCTGGTTTAGAGACCCAGTACTTC. The full variable domain, in which reference TRBV19 and TRBJ2-5 provide the parts outside the CDR3, is DGGITQSPKYLFRKEGQNVTLSCEQNLNHDAMYWYRQDPGQGLRLIYYSQIVNDFQKGDIAEGYSVSREKKESFPLTVTSAQKNPTAFYLCASRQGAGLETQYFGPGTRLLVL.

The rearrangement uses TRBV13 and TRBJ1-1, with D perhaps TRBD1 (6 bases). The CDR3 runs 14 residues. Trimming stripped 8 bases from V and 5 bases from J, with 18 bases between. CDR1 and CDR2 from the germline V gene are PRHDT and FYEKMQ (reference sequence). CDR3 loop: CASLSWGLGTEAFF. In nucleotides, the CDR3 is TGTGCCAGCCTTTCCTGGGGGCTTGGTACTGAAGCTTTCTTT.

The gene calls are TRBV5-5 and TRBJ1-3; D not certain. In germline, CDR1 is SGHKS, CDR2 YYEKEE (reference sequence). The ends were cut back, 0 bases at V and 1 base at J, with 17 bases in the middle. CDR3 size: 18 residues. The CDR3 DNA is TGTGCCAGCAGCTTGGCGAGTCCGGACGGACTTTCTGGAAACACCATATATTTT. This sequence encodes CASSLASPDGLSGNTIYF.

The chain carries TRBV19 and TRBJ1-2, with D unclear. Germline CDR1 reads LNHDA; CDR2 reads SQIVND (reference sequence). Trimming removed 4 bases at V and 4 bases at J, with 13 bases between. This CDR3 is 14 amino acids long. Here the CDR3 reads CASSRRPEGYGYTF. As DNA, the CDR3 is TGTGCCAGTAGTAGACGACCTGAGGGCTATGGCTACACCTTC.

The chain links TRBV5-1 to TRBJ2-5; 7 positions match TRBD2. With 3 bases clipped from V and 5 bases from J, the junction kept 4 bases outside the gene matches. The CDR3 is 13 residues long. Germline CDR1 is SGHRS and CDR2 is YFSETQ. CDR3 sequence (DNA): TGCGCCAGCAGCTCGCTGGGGGGGGAGACCCAGTACTTC. It is translated as CASSSLGGETQYF.

This chain uses TRBV5-4 with TRBJ1-1; 9 bases are shared with TRBD1. Germline loops: CDR1 SGHNT, CDR2 YYREEE (reference sequence). The CDR3 has 20 residues. Germline trimming cut 5 bases from V and 5 bases from J; bases unmatched to any gene: 25. CDR3 nucleotides: TGTGCCAGCAGGGCGGGGGTGTTTGCGGGACAGGGAGAGGCACGAACTGAAGCTTTCTTT. It encodes CASRAGVFAGQGEARTEAFF.

The V call is TRBV7-8, the J call TRBJ1-6; 11 bases are a match to TRBD1. From germline, CDR1 is SGHVS and CDR2 FQNEAQ. The CDR3 is 16 residues long. J lost 7 bases, V lost 4 bases, and 6 bases had no gene match. Here the CDR3 reads CASSSRDRGFNSPLHF. The CDR3, as DNA: TGTGCCAGCAGCTCAAGGGACAGGGGGTTCAATTCACCCCTCCACTTT. Using reference TRBV7-8 and TRBJ1-6 for the parts outside the CDR3, the full variable domain is GAGVSQSPRYKVAKRGQDVALRCDPISGHVSLFWYQQALGQGPEFLTYFQNEAQLDKSGLPSDRFFAERPEGSVSTLKIQRTQQEDSAVYLCASSSRDRGFNSPLHFGNGTRLTVT.

The chain joins TRBV18 to TRBJ2-3, with D possibly TRBD1 on 6 matching bases. CDR1 KGHSH and CDR2 LQKENI come from the germline V gene. The V and J ends lost 4 bases and 6 bases respectively, with 14 bases between them. This CDR3 has 14 amino acids. The CDR3 here is CASSQSSGADTQYF. CDR3 DNA: TGTGCCAGCTCACAGTCCTCAGGGGCGGATACGCAGTATTTT. Variable domain in full (rest from reference TRBV18 and TRBJ2-3): NAGVMQNPRHLVRRRGQEARLRCSPMKGHSHVYWYRQLPEEGLKFMVYLQKENIIDESGMPKERFSAEFPKEGPSILRIQQVVRGDSAAYFCASSQSSGADTQYFGPGTRLTVL.

This chain links TRBV5-6 with TRBJ1-5; the D gene is possibly TRBD1 (5 bases). The germline gives CDR1 SGHDT, CDR2 YYEEEE. Trimming pared 0 bases from V and 3 bases from J, leaving 7 bases between. This CDR3 spans 14 amino acids. This CDR3 is CASSLGQNNQPQHF. The CDR3 nucleotides are TGTGCCAGCAGCTTGGGACAGAACAATCAGCCCCAGCATTTT.

V is TRBV19 and J is TRBJ2-7; 7 bases line up with TRBD1. Germline V gene data show CDR1 as LNHDA and CDR2 as SQIVND (reference sequence). J gave up 2 bases and V 2 bases, and 0 bases lay outside the gene matches. The CDR3 covers 13 residues. The CDR3 protein is CASSIRGPYEQYF. In DNA form, the CDR3 reads TGTGCCAGTAGTATAAGGGGGCCCTACGAGCAGTACTTC.

This chain connects TRBV6-2 or TRBV6-3 to TRBJ1-5; unclear D gene. With 6 bases removed from V and 9 bases from J, the gap between germline ends came to 12 bases. This CDR3 region has 12 residues. CDR1 is MNHEY, CDR2 SVGEGT, per germline. CDR3 sequence (DNA): TGTGCCAGCAGCTTGGAGTATCGGCCCCAGCATTTT. This codes for CASSLEYRPQHF.

The J gene is TRBJ1-1, the V gene TRBV5-4, with TRBD1 matching over 8 bases. CDR1 SGHNT and CDR2 YYREEE come from the germline V gene (reference sequence). The CDR3 totals 14 residues. Unmatched junction bases numbered 4, after V lost 1 base and J lost 5 bases. CDR3 nucleotides: TGTGCCAGCAGCTTGTCAGGGGGCTGGACTGAAGCTTTCTTT. As protein: CASSLSGGWTEAFF. Full variable domain (outside the CDR3, taken from reference TRBV5-4 and TRBJ1-1): ETGVTQSPTHLIKTRGQQVTLRCSSQSGHNTVSWYQQALGQGPQFIFQYYREEENGRGNFPPRFSGLQFPNYSSELNVNALELDDSALYLCASSLSGGWTEAFFGQGTRLTVV.

The chain combines TRBV5-1 with TRBJ2-2; 16 bases align to TRBD2. Germline lookup yields CDR1 SGHRS and CDR2 YFSETQ. V lost 4 bases, J lost 4 bases, and 7 bases stayed unmatched. This CDR3 contains 18 residues. The CDR3 region is CASSLGLAGGPGTGELFF. The CDR3 DNA follows: TGCGCCAGCAGCCTGGGACTAGCGGGGGGGCCAGGCACCGGGGAGCTGTTTTTT.

This chain links TRBV18 with TRBJ1-3; 7 nucleotides line up with TRBD1. The germline gives CDR1 KGHSH, CDR2 LQKENI. This CDR3 has 18 residues. After removal of 3 bases from V and 4 bases from J, the junction contained 15 bases not matched to a gene. In DNA form, the CDR3 reads TGTGCCAGCTCACCCTACCTGACAGGGAGTACGGTGGGAAACACCATATATTTT. Protein product: CASSPYLTGSTVGNTIYF.

This clone was seen more than once but under ten times. The V gene is TRBV6-5, the J gene TRBJ2-7, with D unresolved. The V gene's germline CDR1 is MNHEY and CDR2 SVGAGI. The CDR3 totals 15 residues. The V gene lost 2 bases and the J gene lost 2 bases, with 13 bases spanning the gap. CDR3 amino acids: CASSYQSDLTYEQYF. CDR3 DNA sequence: TGTGCCAGCAGTTACCAGTCAGATTTGACCTACGAGCAGTACTTC.

The chain couples TRBV6-1 to TRBJ2-5, with D perhaps TRBD1 (5 bases). V was pared by 3 bases and J by 7 bases, with 18 bases between. The CDR3 runs to 15 residues. Germline V gene data show CDR1 as MNHNS and CDR2 as SASEGT. The CDR3: CASSESAGLYGTQYF. In DNA form, the CDR3 reads TGTGCCAGCAGTGAGTCGGCAGGGTTGTATGGGACCCAGTACTTC.

The V call is TRBV11-3, the J call TRBJ2-1; weak D call: TRBD2 (7 bases). The V gene lost 8 bases and the J gene lost 2 bases, with 13 bases spanning the gap. The CDR3 consists of 14 residues. Germline V gene lookup returns CDR1 SGHNT and CDR2 YENEEA. The CDR3, as DNA: TGTGCCAGCGGACGGGGGGCAGCCTACAATGAGCAGTTCTTC. Its translation is CASGRGAAYNEQFF.

V usage is TRBV10-1 and J usage is TRBJ2-2, with no clear D. CDR1 and CDR2 from the germline V gene are WNHNN and SYGVQD (reference sequence). Trimming cost V 6 bases and J 4 bases, with 12 bases left between them. CDR3 size: 14 residues. Here the CDR3 DNA reads TGCGCCAGCAGATTTGACCCTAGCACCGGGGAGCTGTTTTTT. Amino acid sequence: CASRFDPSTGELFF.

V is TRBV19 and J is TRBJ2-7; 7 bases align to TRBD1. CDR3 size: 14 residues. The J segment lost 0 bases and the V segment lost 6 bases, leaving 5 bases of the junction unmatched. Germline CDR1 is LNHDA and CDR2 is SQIVND (reference sequence). Here the CDR3 DNA reads TGTGCCAGTAGCCGGGGACAGAGCTCCTACGAGCAGTACTTC. It translates to CASSRGQSSYEQYF. The variable domain in full, completed from reference TRBV19 and TRBJ2-7, reads DGGITQSPKYLFRKEGQNVTLSCEQNLNHDAMYWYRQDPGQGLRLIYYSQIVNDFQKGDIAEGYSVSREKKESFPLTVTSAQKNPTAFYLCASSRGQSSYEQYFGPGTRLTVT.

V and J are TRBV30 and TRBJ2-1; tentative D call: TRBD1 (5 bases). Trimming stripped 0 bases from V and 6 bases from J, with 12 bases between. CDR3 size: 14 residues. Germline CDR1 GTSNPN, CDR2 SVGIG (reference sequence). CDR3 in DNA: TGTGCCTGGAGTGTCAGGGAAAAAGGCAATGAGCAGTTCTTC. Translation: CAWSVREKGNEQFF. Looking up the rest from reference TRBV30 and TRBJ2-1 gives the full variable domain: SQTIHQWPATLVQPVGSPLSLECTVEGTSNPNLYWYRQAAGRGLQLLFYSVGIGQISSEVPQNLSASRPQDRQFILSSKKLLLSDSGFYLCAWSVREKGNEQFFGPGTRLTVL.

V is TRBV9 and J is TRBJ2-1, with 8 bases matching TRBD2. CDR1 and CDR2 from the germline V gene are SGDLS and YYNGEE. Unmatched junction bases numbered 2, after V lost 3 bases and J lost 3 bases. The CDR3 totals 14 residues. The CDR3: CASSAAGGYNEQFF. The DNA of the CDR3 is TGTGCCAGCAGCGCCGCGGGAGGCTACAATGAGCAGTTCTTC.

The chain employs TRBV5-1 and TRBJ1-1, with a weak D call TRBD1 (5 bases). CDR1 and CDR2 (germline): SGHRS, YFSETQ. The CDR3 loop spans 13 amino acids. V was cut by 7 bases and J by 1 base, with 11 bases left in between. For the CDR3, the DNA is TGCGCCAGCTCGTCAACAGGGAACACTGAAGCTTTCTTT. This encodes CASSSTGNTEAFF.

Only a few counts were recorded for this clone. The rearrangement uses TRBV6-5 and TRBJ1-4; TRBD1 matches at 7 bases. The germline V gene has CDR1 MNHEY and CDR2 SVGAGI. The CDR3 consists of 14 residues. J was trimmed by 0 bases and V by 6 bases; bases with no gene match: 1. CDR3 DNA: TGTGCCAGCAGGGGGACAGCAACTAATGAAAAACTGTTTTTT. Amino acids: CASRGTATNEKLFF.

The chain combines TRBV3-1 (or the pseudogene TRBV3-2) with TRBJ2-3; 7 nucleotides match TRBD1. The ends lost 8 bases at V and 3 bases at J; junction bases unmatched: 2. CDR1 is LGHDT, CDR2 YNNKEL, per germline (reference sequence). This CDR3 has 12 residues. For the CDR3, the DNA is TGTGCCAGCGAGACAGGGACAGATACGCAGTATTTT. Translating gives CASETGTDTQYF.

This clone was seen more than once but under ten times. The chain employs TRBV30 and TRBJ1-6, with a possible D match to TRBD1 (5 bases). Between the trimmed V and J ends, which lost 2 bases and 4 bases, there was a span of 9 bases. The CDR3 contains 14 residues. In germline, CDR1 is GTSNPN, CDR2 SVGIG (reference sequence). CDR3 in amino acids: CAWSNRQYNSPLHF. The CDR3 bases are TGTGCCTGGAGTAACCGACAGTATAATTCACCCCTCCACTTT.